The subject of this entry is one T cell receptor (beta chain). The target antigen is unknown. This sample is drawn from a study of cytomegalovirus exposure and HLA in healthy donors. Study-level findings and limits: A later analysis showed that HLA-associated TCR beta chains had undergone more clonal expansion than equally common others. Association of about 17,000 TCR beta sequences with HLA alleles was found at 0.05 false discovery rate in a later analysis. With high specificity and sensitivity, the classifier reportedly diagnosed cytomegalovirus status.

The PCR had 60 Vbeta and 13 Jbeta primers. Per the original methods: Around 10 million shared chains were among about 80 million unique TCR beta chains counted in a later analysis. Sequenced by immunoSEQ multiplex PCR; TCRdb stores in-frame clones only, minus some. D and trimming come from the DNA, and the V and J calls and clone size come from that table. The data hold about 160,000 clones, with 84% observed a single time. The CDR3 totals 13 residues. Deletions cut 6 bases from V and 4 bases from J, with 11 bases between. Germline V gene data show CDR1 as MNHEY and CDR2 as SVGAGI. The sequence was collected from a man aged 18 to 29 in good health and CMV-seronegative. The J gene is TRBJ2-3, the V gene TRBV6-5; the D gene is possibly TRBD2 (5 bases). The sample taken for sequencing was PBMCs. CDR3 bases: TGTGCCAGCAGACTAGATTTCGCAGATACGCAGTATTTT. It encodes CASRLDFADTQYF.